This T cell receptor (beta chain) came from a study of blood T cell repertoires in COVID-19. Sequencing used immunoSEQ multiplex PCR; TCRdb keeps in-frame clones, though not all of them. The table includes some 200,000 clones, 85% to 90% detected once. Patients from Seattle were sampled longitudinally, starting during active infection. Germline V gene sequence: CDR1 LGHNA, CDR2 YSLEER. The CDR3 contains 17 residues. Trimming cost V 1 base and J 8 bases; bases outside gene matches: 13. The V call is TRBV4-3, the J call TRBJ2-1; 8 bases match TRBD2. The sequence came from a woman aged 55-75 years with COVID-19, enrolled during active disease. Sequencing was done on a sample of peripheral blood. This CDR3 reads CASSQGGAGAPADEQFF. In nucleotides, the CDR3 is TGCGCCAGCAGCCAAGGGGGAGCGGGAGCCCCCGCGGATGAGCAGTTCTTC.